This T cell receptor (beta chain) was identified during a study of shared clonotypes between healthy human individuals. Donors, healthy HIV-negative adults, lacked recent acute infections or vaccinations. Every one of the donors was a Caucasian adult that lived in Nashville, Tennessee. Only in-frame clones appear in the TCRdb table, and some are missing; sequencing was by immunoSEQ multiplex PCR. The profile shows about 2.4 million clones, roughly 93% of them singletons. The sequenced sample consisted of naive CD4+ T cells from PBMCs. Regarding subset: CD45RA+ positively selected. The clonotype comes from a man younger than 35 in good health. Some clones in this sample may be carry-over from other donors' samples.

The CDR3 DNA reads as TGTGCCACCCGAACCGGGACAGGGGGCGGCGAGCAGTACTTC. The encoded protein is CATRTGTGGGEQYF. The V gene is TRBV6-5, the J gene TRBJ2-7; 12 bases line up with TRBD1. The CDR3 sequence is 14 residues long. J gave up 6 bases and V 10 bases, and 10 bases lay outside the gene matches. Germline V gene lookup returns CDR1 MNHEY and CDR2 SVGAGI.